Listed below are T cell receptor beta chains from one sample, sequenced in a study of blood T cells in healthy people across ages. TCRdb analysed the 5' RACE reads with MiXCR anew, one entry per CDR3 protein. This sample has 750,000 to 950,000 distinct CDR3 sequences; around half occur once, and the top ten carry about two fifths. Sequences were obtained from blood. Receptors were obtained from a man at least 80 years old in good health. Both conserved end residues are part of each CDR3. The order of the fields is D gene, V gene, clone size, J gene, CDR3 protein, CDR3 DNA. The D gene is left open where the match is weak. Not every row has a clone size; where given, it reads once, few, many or a size class.

TRBD1,TRBV29-1,once,TRBJ1-1,CSVEQGAFTEAFF,TGCAGCGTTGAGCAGGGGGCATTCACTGAAGCTTTCTTT
.,TRBV5-1,.,TRBJ2-1,CASSLFQRSSYNEQFF,TGCGCCAGCAGCTTGTTCCAGCGGAGCTCCTACAATGAGCAGTTCTTC
TRBD1,TRBV7-3,.,TRBJ2-7,CASSPTGQGAEQYF,TGTGCCAGCAGCCCAACCGGCCAGGGGGCCGAGCAGTACTTC
.,TRBV28,once,TRBJ1-1,CATYRRGGTEAFF,TGTGCCACCTACCGGAGGGGAGGCACTGAAGCTTTCTTT
.,TRBV12-3/TRBV12-4,few,TRBJ2-1,CASSDYSGVNEQFF,TGTGCCAGCAGCGACTATTCCGGGGTCAATGAGCAGTTCTTC
TRBD2,TRBV27,.,TRBJ2-4,CASRGGAPDEQYF,TGTGCCAGTCGGGGAGGGGCACCCGATGAGCAGTACTTC
TRBD1,TRBV10-3,few,TRBJ2-1,CAISGRQGAGNEQFF,TGTGCCATCAGTGGGAGACAGGGGGCCGGCAATGAGCAGTTCTTC
.,TRBV7-3,once,TRBJ2-5,CASSLAVFETQYF,TGTGCCAGCAGCTTAGCGGTATTCGAGACCCAGTACTTC
.,TRBV11-2,.,TRBJ1-2,CASSSRSADYGYTF,TGTGCCAGCAGCTCCCGATCCGCGGACTATGGCTACACCTTC
.,TRBV24-1,.,TRBJ2-7,CATSDAGTEQYF,TGTGCCACCAGTGACGCGGGGACCGAGCAGTACTTC
TRBD2,TRBV7-9,.,TRBJ2-7,CASSRTTSGRTSHEQYF,TGTGCCAGCAGCCGCACTACTAGCGGGAGAACATCCCACGAGCAGTACTTC
.,TRBV7-2,.,TRBJ2-1,CASSLVSGNYNEQFF,TGTGCCAGCAGCTTAGTCTCAGGGAATTACAATGAGCAGTTCTTC
TRBD1,TRBV7-9,few,TRBJ2-7,CASSLFVGVRTGTYEQYF,TGTGCCAGCAGCTTATTTGTTGGGGTCCGGACAGGGACCTACGAGCAGTACTTC